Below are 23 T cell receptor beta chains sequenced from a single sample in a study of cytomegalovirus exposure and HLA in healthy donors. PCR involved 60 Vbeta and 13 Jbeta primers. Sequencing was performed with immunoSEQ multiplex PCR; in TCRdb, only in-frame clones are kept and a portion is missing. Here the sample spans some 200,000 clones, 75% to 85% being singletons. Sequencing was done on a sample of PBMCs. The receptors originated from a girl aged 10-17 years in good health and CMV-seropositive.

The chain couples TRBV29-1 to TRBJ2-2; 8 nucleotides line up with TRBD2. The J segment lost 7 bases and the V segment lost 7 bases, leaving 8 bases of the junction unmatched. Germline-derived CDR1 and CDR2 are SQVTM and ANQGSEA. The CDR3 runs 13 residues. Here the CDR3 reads CSGRGGTVGELFF. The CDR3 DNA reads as TGCAGCGGCCGCGGGGGGACGGTCGGGGAGCTGTTTTTT.

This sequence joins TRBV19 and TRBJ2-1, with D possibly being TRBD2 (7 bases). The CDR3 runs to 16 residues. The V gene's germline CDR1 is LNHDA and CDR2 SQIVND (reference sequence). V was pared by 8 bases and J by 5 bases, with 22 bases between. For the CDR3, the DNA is TGTGCCAGTGACCCTTTTGGGGGGGGCCTAAACAATGAGCAGTTCTTC. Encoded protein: CASDPFGGGLNNEQFF.

The CDR3 spells CASSGTSGGTSGTGELFF. CDR3 bases: TGCGCCAGCAGTGGTACATCCGGAGGGACTAGCGGCACCGGGGAGCTGTTTTTT. The gene calls are TRBV10-1 and TRBJ2-2; TRBD2 agrees at 11 bases. V was clipped by 4 bases and J by 4 bases; unmatched bases: 11. The CDR3 runs 18 residues. Germline CDR1 WNHNN, CDR2 SYGVQD (reference sequence).

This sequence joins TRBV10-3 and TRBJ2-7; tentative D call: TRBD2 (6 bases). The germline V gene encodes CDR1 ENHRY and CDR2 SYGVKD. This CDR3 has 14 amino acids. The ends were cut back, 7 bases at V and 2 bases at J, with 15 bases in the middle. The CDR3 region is CAIKGSGEPYEQYF. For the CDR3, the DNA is TGTGCCATCAAGGGATCGGGGGAACCCTACGAGCAGTACTTC.

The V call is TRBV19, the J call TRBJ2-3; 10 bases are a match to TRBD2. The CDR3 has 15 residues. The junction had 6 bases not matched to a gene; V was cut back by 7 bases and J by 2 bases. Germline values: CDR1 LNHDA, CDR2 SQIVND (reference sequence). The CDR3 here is CASTDSGGNTDTQYF. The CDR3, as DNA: TGTGCCAGTACCGATAGCGGGGGGAACACAGATACGCAGTATTTT. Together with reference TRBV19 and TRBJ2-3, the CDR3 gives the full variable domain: DGGITQSPKYLFRKEGQNVTLSCEQNLNHDAMYWYRQDPGQGLRLIYYSQIVNDFQKGDIAEGYSVSREKKESFPLTVTSAQKNPTAFYLCASTDSGGNTDTQYFGPGTRLTVL.

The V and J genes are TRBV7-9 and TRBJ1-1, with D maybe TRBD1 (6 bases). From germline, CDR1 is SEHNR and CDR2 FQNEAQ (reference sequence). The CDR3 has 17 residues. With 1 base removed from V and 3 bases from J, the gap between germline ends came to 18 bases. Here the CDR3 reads CASSLVGGPPGDTEAFF. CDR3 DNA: TGTGCCAGCAGCTTAGTGGGGGGGCCGCCTGGGGACACTGAAGCTTTCTTT.

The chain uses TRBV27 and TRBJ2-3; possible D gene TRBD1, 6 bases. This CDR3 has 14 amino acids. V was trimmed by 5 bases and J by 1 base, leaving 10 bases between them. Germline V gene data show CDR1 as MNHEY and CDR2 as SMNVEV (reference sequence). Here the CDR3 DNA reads TGTGCCAGCAGTACCAAGGGGGGCACAGATACGCAGTATTTT. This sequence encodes CASSTKGGTDTQYF.

CDR3 residues: CASSLASGTNTYEQYF. For the CDR3, the DNA is TGTGCCAGCAGCTTGGCATCCGGGACAAATACCTACGAGCAGTACTTC. This chain uses TRBV5-5 with TRBJ2-7; D perhaps matches TRBD1 (6 bases). CDR1 SGHKS and CDR2 YYEKEE come from the germline V gene (reference sequence). Trimming took off 0 bases at V and 2 bases at J, with 15 bases between the two ends. This CDR3 contains 16 residues.

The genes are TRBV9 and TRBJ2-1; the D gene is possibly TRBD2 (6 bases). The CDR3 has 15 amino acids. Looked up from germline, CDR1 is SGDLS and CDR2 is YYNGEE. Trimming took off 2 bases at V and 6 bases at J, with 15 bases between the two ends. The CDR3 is CASSVHFRDFNEQFF. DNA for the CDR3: TGTGCCAGCAGCGTCCACTTTCGGGACTTCAATGAGCAGTTCTTC.

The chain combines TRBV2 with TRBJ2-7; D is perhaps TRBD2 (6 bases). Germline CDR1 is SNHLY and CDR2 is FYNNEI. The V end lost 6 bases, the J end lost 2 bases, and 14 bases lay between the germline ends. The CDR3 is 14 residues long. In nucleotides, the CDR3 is TGTGCCAGCAGCGCCGCCGGAGGGGCCTACGAGCAGTACTTC. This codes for CASSAAGGAYEQYF.

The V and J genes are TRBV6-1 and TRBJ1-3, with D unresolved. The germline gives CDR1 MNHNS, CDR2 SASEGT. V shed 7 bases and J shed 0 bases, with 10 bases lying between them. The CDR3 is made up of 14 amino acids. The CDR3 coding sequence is TGTGCCAGCATGTTTAGAGGCTCTGGAAACACCATATATTTT. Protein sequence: CASMFRGSGNTIYF.

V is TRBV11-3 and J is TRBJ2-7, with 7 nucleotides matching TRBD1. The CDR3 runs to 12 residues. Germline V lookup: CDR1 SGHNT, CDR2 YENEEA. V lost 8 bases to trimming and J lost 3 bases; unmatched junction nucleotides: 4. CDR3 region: CASRDSFYEQYF. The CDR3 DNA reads TGTGCCAGCCGGGACAGCTTCTACGAGCAGTACTTC. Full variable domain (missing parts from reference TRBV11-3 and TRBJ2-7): EAGVVQSPRYKIIEKKQPVAFWCNPISGHNTLYWYLQNLGQGPELLIRYENEEAVDDSQLPKDRFSAERLKGVDSTLKIQPAELGDSAVYLCASRDSFYEQYFGPGTRLTVT.

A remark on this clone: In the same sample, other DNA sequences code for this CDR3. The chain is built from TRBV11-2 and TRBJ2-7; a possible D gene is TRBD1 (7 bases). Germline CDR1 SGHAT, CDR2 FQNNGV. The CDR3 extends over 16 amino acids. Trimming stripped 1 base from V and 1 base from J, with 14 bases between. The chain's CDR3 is CASSLVGQGGSYEQYF. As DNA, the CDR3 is TGTGCCAGCAGCTTAGTTGGGCAGGGGGGTTCCTACGAGCAGTACTTC.

The CDR3 is CASSEEQGTGYTF. The CDR3 nucleotides are TGTGCCAGCAGTGAGGAGCAGGGCACTGGCTACACCTTC. J is TRBJ1-2 and V is TRBV2; D might be TRBD1 (5 bases). Trimming took 3 bases from V and 7 from J, leaving 12 bases between them. Germline V lookup: CDR1 SNHLY, CDR2 FYNNEI. The CDR3 loop spans 13 amino acids.

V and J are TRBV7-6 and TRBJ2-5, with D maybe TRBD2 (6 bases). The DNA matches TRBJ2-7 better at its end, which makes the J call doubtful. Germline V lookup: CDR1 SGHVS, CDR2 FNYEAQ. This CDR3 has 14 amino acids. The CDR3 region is CASSLGPGGNEQYF. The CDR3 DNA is TGTGCCAGCAGCTTAGGTCCAGGCGGGAACGAGCAGTACTTC.

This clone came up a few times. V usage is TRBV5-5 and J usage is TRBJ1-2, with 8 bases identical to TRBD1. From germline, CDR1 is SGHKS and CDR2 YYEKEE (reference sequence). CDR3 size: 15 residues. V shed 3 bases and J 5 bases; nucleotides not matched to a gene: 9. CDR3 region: CASSWPGQVGYGYTF. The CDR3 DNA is TGTGCCAGCAGCTGGCCGGGACAGGTGGGGTATGGCTACACCTTC.

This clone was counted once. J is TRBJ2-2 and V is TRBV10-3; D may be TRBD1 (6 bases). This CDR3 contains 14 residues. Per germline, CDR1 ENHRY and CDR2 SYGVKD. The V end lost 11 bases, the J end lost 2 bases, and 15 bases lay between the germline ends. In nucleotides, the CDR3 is TGTGCCTCAAGACGGACAGATAACACCGGGGAGCTGTTTTTT. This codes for CASRRTDNTGELFF.

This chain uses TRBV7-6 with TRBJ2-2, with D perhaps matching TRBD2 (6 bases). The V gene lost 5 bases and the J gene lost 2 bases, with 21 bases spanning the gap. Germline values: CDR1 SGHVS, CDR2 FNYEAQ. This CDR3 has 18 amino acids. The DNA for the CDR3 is TGTGCCAGCAGCGGAATAGGAGGGGCTGGGGTCAACACCGGGGAGCTGTTTTTT. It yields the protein CASSGIGGAGVNTGELFF.

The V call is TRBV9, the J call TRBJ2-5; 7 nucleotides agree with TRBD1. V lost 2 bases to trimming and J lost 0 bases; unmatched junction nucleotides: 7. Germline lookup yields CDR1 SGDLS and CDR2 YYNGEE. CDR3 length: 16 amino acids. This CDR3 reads CASSVSGQLNQETQYF. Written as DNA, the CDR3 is TGTGCCAGCAGCGTCTCGGGACAGTTGAACCAAGAGACCCAGTACTTC.

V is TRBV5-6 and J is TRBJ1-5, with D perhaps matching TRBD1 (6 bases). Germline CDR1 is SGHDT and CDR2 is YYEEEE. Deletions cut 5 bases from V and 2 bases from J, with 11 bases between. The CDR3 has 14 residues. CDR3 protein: CASSRGGGNQPQHF. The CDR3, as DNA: TGTGCCAGCAGTCGAGGGGGTGGCAATCAGCCCCAGCATTTT.

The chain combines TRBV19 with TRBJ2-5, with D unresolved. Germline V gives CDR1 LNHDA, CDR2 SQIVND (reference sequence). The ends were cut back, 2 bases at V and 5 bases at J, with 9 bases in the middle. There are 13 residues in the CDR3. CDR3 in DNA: TGTGCCAGTAGTATATCAGGAAGGGAGACCCAGTACTTC. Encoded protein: CASSISGRETQYF. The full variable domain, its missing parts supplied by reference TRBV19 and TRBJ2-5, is DGGITQSPKYLFRKEGQNVTLSCEQNLNHDAMYWYRQDPGQGLRLIYYSQIVNDFQKGDIAEGYSVSREKKESFPLTVTSAQKNPTAFYLCASSISGRETQYFGPGTRLLVL.

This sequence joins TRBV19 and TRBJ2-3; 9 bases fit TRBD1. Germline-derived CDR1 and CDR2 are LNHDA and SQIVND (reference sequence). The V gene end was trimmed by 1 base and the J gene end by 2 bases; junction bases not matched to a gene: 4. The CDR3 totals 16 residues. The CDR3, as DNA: TGTGCCAGTAGTATAGGCCGGGACAGGGACACAGATACGCAGTATTTT. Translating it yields CASSIGRDRDTDTQYF. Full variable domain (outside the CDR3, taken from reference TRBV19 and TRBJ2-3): DGGITQSPKYLFRKEGQNVTLSCEQNLNHDAMYWYRQDPGQGLRLIYYSQIVNDFQKGDIAEGYSVSREKKESFPLTVTSAQKNPTAFYLCASSIGRDRDTDTQYFGPGTRLTVL.

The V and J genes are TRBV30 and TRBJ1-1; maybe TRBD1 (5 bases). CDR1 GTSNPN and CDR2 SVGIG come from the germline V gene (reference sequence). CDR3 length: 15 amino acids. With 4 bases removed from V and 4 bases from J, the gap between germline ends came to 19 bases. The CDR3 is CAWNPLAAGGTEAFF. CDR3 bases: TGTGCCTGGAACCCACTAGCGGCGGGGGGCACTGAAGCTTTCTTT.